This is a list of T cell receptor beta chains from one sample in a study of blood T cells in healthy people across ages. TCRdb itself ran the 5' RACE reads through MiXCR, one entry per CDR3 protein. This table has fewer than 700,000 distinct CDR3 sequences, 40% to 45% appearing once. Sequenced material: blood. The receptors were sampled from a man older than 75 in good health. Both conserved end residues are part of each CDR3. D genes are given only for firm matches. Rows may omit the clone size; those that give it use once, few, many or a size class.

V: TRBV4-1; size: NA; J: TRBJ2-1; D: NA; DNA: TGCGCCAGCAGCCAGGGGTCGGGGCCCCGCCGAGATGAGCAGTTCTTC; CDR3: CASSQGSGPRRDEQFF
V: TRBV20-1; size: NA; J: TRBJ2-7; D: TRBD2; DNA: TGCAGTGCTAGAGATACTAGCGGGAGTAACTGGGAGCAGTACTTC; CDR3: CSARDTSGSNWEQYF
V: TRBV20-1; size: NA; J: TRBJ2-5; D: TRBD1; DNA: TGCAGTGCTACCTCACGGACAGGAACGTACCAAGAGACCCAGTACTTC; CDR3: CSATSRTGTYQETQYF
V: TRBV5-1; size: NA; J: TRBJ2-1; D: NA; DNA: TGCGCCAGCAGCAGGACGGTGAGCTCCTACAATGAGCAGTTCTTC; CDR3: CASSRTVSSYNEQFF
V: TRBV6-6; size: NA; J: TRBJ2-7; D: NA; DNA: TGTGCCAGCAGTGACCCAGGGATTGGAGACGAGCAGTACTTC; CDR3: CASSDPGIGDEQYF
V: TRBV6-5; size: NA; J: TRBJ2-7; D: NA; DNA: TGTGCCAGCAGTCGGGACGGCCTAGCCTACGAGCAGTACTTC; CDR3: CASSRDGLAYEQYF
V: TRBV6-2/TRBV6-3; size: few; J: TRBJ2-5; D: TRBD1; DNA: TGTGCCAGCAGTTACAGGGACAGGGGGCGAGGTTGGCAGTACTTC; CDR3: CASSYRDRGRGWQYF
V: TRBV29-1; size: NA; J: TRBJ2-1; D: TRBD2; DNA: TGCAGCGCGGTCCCTCGATCTCCGGGACTAGCGTTAAGGAATGAGCAGTTCTTC; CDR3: CSAVPRSPGLALRNEQFF
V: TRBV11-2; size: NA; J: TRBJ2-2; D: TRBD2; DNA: TGTGCCAGCAGCCTAGCGGGAGTGGGTCCCGGGGAGCTGTTTTTT; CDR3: CASSLAGVGPGELFF
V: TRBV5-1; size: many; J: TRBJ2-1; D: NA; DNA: TGCGCCAGCAGCTCGGGACCCCACAATGAGCAGTTCTTC; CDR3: CASSSGPHNEQFF
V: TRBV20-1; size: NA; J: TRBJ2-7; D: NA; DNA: TGCAGTGCCCCCTCTGGGGGGAGCTACTCCTACGAGCAGTACTTC; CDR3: CSAPSGGSYSYEQYF
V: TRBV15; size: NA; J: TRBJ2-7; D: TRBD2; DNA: TGTGCCACCAGAACTTACCTCAGCGGGAACTCCTACGAGCAGTACTTC; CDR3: CATRTYLSGNSYEQYF